This T cell receptor beta chain was found in a study of blood T cell repertoires in COVID-19. Study-level background: Collection of acute and convalescent COVID-19 samples took place in the United States, Italy and Spain.

The assay was immunoSEQ multiplex PCR, and TCRdb's table has in-frame clones only and misses some. The sample yields about 160,000 clones, roughly 84% seen once. Germline V lookup: CDR1 MNHEY, CDR2 SVGAGI. V lost 5 bases and J lost 4; bases outside the gene matches: 7. The CDR3 covers 15 residues. One Seattle source followed patients from active infection through their disease course. The specimen sequenced was peripheral blood. The TCR originated in a man older than 75 with COVID-19, enrolled during active disease. The chain links TRBV6-5 to TRBJ2-3; 9 bases agree with TRBD1. CDR3 coding DNA: TGTGCCAGCAGTCAACAGGGGGCCGGGGCAGATACGCAGTATTTT. Translation: CASSQQGAGADTQYF.